This section outlines one T cell receptor (beta chain) sequence together with its context. The record originates from a study of blood T cell repertoires in COVID-19. As for the study in general: Researchers got acute and convalescent COVID-19 samples from the United States, Italy and Spain.

In the original analysis: Reference gene primer amplification yielded estimated nucleated cell counts. Sequencing was performed with immunoSEQ multiplex PCR; in TCRdb, only in-frame clones are kept and a portion is missing. V, J and clone size derive from that table, while D and trimming were established from the DNA sequence. The repertoire holds 150,000 or so clones, with 65% to 85% as singletons. Germline values: CDR1 SGDLS, CDR2 YYNGEE. The CDR3 totals 15 residues. Trimming cost V 0 bases and J 5 bases, with 12 bases left between them. The source of this sequence is a man in his 60s with active or convalescent COVID-19. The gene calls are TRBV9 and TRBJ2-1, with D perhaps matching TRBD2 (5 bases). Sequenced: peripheral blood. The CDR3 loop is CASSVGSSRNNEQFF. CDR3 bases: TGTGCCAGCAGCGTAGGGTCTAGCCGAAACAATGAGCAGTTCTTC.